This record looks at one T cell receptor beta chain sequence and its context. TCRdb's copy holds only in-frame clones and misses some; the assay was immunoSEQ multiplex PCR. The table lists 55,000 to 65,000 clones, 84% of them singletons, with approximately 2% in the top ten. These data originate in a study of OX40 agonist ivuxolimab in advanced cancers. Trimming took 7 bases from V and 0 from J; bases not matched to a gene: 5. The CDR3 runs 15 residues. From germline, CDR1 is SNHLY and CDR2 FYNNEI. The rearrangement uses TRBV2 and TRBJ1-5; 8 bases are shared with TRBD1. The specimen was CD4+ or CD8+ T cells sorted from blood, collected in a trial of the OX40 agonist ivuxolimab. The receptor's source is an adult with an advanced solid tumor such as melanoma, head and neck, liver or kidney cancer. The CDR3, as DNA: TGTGCCAGCACGCTACAGGGGGTTAGCAATCAGCCCCAGCATTTT. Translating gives CASTLQGVSNQPQHF.